This T cell receptor beta chain stems from a study of T cell changes during pregnancy in multiple sclerosis. Measured with immunoSEQ multiplex PCR; TCRdb has only the in-frame clones, and not every one. The sample contains around 60,000 clones, 80% to 90% of which appear only once. V lost 4 bases to trimming and J lost 0 bases; unmatched junction nucleotides: 12. The germline V gene encodes CDR1 SGHRS and CDR2 YFSETQ. The CDR3 contains 18 residues. The gene calls are TRBV5-1 and TRBJ1-4; 7 nucleotides align to TRBD1. This clonotype was sampled from a female donor with multiple sclerosis, enrolled in a pregnancy study. The specimen was peripheral blood, collected in the first trimester of pregnancy. CDR3 bases: TGCGCCAGCAGCGTGGGTTCCGGGACAGCCGCAACTAATGAAAAACTGTTTTTT. Translation gives CASSVGSGTAATNEKLFF.